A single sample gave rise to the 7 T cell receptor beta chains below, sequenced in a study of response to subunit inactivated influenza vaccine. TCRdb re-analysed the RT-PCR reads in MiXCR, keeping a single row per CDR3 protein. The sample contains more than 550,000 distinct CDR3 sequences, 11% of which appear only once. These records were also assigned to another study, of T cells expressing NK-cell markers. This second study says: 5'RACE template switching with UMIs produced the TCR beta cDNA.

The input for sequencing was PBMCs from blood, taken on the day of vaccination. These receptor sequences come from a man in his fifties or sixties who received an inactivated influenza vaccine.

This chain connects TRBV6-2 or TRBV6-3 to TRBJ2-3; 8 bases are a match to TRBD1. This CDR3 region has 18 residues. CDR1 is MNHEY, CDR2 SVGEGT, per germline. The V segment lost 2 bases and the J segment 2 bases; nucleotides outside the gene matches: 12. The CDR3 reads CASSYAGTGGGITDTQYF. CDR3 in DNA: TGTGCCAGCAGTTACGCCGGGACAGGTGGGGGGATCACAGATACGCAGTATTTT.

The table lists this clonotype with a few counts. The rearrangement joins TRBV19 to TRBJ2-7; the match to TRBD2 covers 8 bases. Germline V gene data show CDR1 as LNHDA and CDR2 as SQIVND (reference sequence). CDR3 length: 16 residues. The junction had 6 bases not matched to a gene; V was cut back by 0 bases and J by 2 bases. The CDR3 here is CASSIDDGTSTYEQYF. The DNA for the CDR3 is TGTGCCAGTAGTATAGATGATGGGACTAGTACCTACGAGCAGTACTTC.

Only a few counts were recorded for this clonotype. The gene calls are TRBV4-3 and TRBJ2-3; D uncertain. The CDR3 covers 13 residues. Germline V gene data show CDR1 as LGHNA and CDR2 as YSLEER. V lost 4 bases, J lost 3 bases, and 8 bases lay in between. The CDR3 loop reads CASSRWGTDTQYF. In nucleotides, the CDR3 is TGCGCCAGCAGCCGGTGGGGAACAGATACGCAGTATTTT.

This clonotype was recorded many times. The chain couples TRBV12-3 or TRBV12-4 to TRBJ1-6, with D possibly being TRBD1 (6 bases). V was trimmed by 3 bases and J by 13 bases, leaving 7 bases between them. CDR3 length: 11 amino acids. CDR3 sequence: CASSFTGPLHF. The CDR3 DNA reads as TGTGCCAGCAGTTTTACAGGGCCCCTCCACTTT.

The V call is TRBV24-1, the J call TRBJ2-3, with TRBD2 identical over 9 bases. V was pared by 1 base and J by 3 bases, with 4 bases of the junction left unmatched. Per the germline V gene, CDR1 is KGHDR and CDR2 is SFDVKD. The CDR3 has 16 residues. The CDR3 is CATSDFRREGTDTQYF. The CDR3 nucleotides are TGTGCCACCAGTGATTTTCGGCGGGAGGGGACAGATACGCAGTATTTT.

The CDR3 DNA is TGTGCCAGCAGACCAGAAGCTGGGCGCGATTCACCCCTCCACTTT. Protein sequence: CASRPEAGRDSPLHF. The chain links TRBV12-3 or TRBV12-4 to TRBJ1-6; D unclear. There are 15 residues in the CDR3. V was cut by 6 bases and J by 8 bases, with 17 bases left in between.

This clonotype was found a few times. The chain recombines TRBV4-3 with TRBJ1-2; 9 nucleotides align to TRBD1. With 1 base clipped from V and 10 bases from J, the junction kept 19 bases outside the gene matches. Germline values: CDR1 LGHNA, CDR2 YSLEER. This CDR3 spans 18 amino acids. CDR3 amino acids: CASSQATGGGPGKYPYTF. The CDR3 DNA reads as TGCGCCAGCAGCCAAGCCACAGGGGGCGGTCCCGGAAAATATCCCTACACCTTC.